The clone carrying this T cell receptor beta chain was observed many times. Its antigen is undetermined. The sample is drawn from a study of CD8 T cells in ankylosing spondylitis. Each TCR beta library was made by quantitative 5'-RACE that incorporated molecular barcodes. TCRdb re-called the 5' RACE reads through MiXCR, storing one row per CDR3 protein. Altogether roughly 670,000 distinct CDR3 sequences are present, around 17% being singletons, with the ten largest covering 15% to 20%. The germline V gene encodes CDR1 DFQATT and CDR2 SNEGSKA (reference sequence). The CDR3 is 15 amino acids. V was shortened by 0 bases and J by 6 bases, with 18 bases between the two germline ends. Study outcomes and limitations: Significant enrichment of disease-linked clones was reportedly seen in matched ankylosing spondylitis synovial fluid. Ankylosing spondylitis blood appeared to carry a characteristic TCR beta motif of under ten highly homologous variants. Disease-linked clones, CD8+, were relatively rare in peripheral blood. Reactive arthritis synovial fluid and blood were previously reported to contain some motif variants.

The chain joins TRBV20-1 to TRBJ2-7, with D possibly called TRBD1 or TRBD2 (5 bases each). The receptor was derived from a male donor with ankylosing spondylitis. Sequencing input: blood, either unsorted or a sorted T cell fraction (not recorded which). CDR3 region: CSARDSGTVRVEQYF. The DNA of the CDR3 is TGCAGTGCTAGAGATTCCGGGACGGTACGTGTCGAGCAGTACTTC.